Listed below are T cell receptor beta chains from one sample, sequenced in a study of TIL therapy for anti-PD-1-resistant metastatic lung cancer. TCRdb's table, derived via immunoSEQ multiplex PCR, lists solely in-frame clones and lacks some. The sample lists fewer than 25,000 clones; around 70% were seen once. The material sequenced was blood, taken at baseline. These receptors were obtained from a person aged 25 to 79 with non-small cell lung cancer. CDR3s include the opening cysteine and the closing phenylalanine or tryptophan. The D gene is left open where the match is weak. Expanded clones are given a class, and other clones once, few, many or no size at all.

TRBJ2-3 TRBV9 TRBD1 once TGTGCCAGCAGCCCTGGGACAGGCAATACGCAGTATTTT CASSPGTGNTQYF
TRBJ2-3 TRBV24-1 - - TGTGCCACCAGTGGCGACACAGATACGCAGTATTTT CATSGDTDTQYF
TRBJ2-1 TRBV9 TRBD2 - TGTGCCAGCAGCGTGCGGGAGGGGCAGTACAATGAGCAGTTCTTC CASSVREGQYNEQFF
TRBJ2-7 TRBV5-1 - - TGCGCCAGCAGCGAGGGGTGGGGGCAAGGCGAGCAGTACTTC CASSEGWGQGEQYF
TRBJ2-6 TRBV5-1 - few TGCGCCAGCAGCCCCGAAGTCGGGGCGAGAGGGGCCAACGTCCTGACTTTC CASSPEVGARGANVLTF
TRBJ2-1 TRBV5-1 - - TGCGCCAGCAGCTTGGGTGGCGAGAATGAGCAGTTCTTC CASSLGGENEQFF
TRBJ2-5 TRBV4-1 TRBD1 - TGCGCCAGCAGCCGTTCCGGGACAGACGTCCGGGAGACCCAGTACTTC CASSRSGTDVRETQYF
TRBJ1-1 TRBV3-1/TRBV3-2 - medium-sized TGTGCCAGCAGCCAGTTCCTGGGGAACACTGAAGCTTTCTTT CASSQFLGNTEAFF
TRBJ1-6 TRBV13 - - TGTGCCAGCAGCTTAGGGGATTCACCCCTCCACTTT CASSLGDSPLHF
TRBJ2-2 TRBV4-3 TRBD2 medium-sized TGCGCCAGCAGCCAAGGAGTTCCACTAGCGGGGGCCTTTTCGAACACCGGGGAGCTGTTTTTT CASSQGVPLAGAFSNTGELFF
TRBJ1-2 TRBV30 TRBD1 - TGTGCCTGGATCCAGACAGGGGGCCACTATGGCTACACCTTC CAWIQTGGHYGYTF
TRBJ1-1 TRBV5-1 - - TGCGCCAGCAGCTTGGTGGCCTCTAACACTGAAGCTTTCTTT CASSLVASNTEAFF
TRBJ2-2 TRBV7-8 TRBD1 - TGTGCCAGCAGCTTACAGGGGGCGTACACCGGGGAGCTGTTTTTT CASSLQGAYTGELFF
TRBJ2-7 TRBV5-4 TRBD1 - TGTGCCAGCAGCTTTAGTCAGGGGGCCTACGAGCAGTACTTC CASSFSQGAYEQYF
TRBJ2-1 TRBV9 - - TGTGCCAGCAGCGTAGACGAGGTTACCTACAATGAGCAGTTCTTC CASSVDEVTYNEQFF
TRBJ2-1 TRBV2 TRBD2 - TGTGCCAGCCGGGGACTAGCGGGGAGGTCGGGTGAGCAGTTCTTC CASRGLAGRSGEQFF
TRBJ2-3 TRBV7-6 TRBD2 - TGTGCCAGCAGCTTAGGCGGGGGGCCAGATACGCAGTATTTT CASSLGGGPDTQYF
TRBJ1-2 TRBV19 - - TGTGCCAGTACTTATAAACCCCAGCTTAACTATGGCTACACCTTC CASTYKPQLNYGYTF
TRBJ1-6 TRBV7-2 - - TGTGCCAGCAGCTTGCCGACAGCCTATAATTCACCCCTCCACTTT CASSLPTAYNSPLHF
TRBJ2-5 TRBV28 - - TGTGCCAGCAGTTTCCCCACCGGGAGAGAGACCCAGTACTTC CASSFPTGRETQYF